These 3 T cell receptor beta chains originate from one sample sequenced in a study of radiation and T cells in renal cell carcinoma. Sequenced by immunoSEQ multiplex PCR; TCRdb stores in-frame clones only, minus some. The data contain about 150,000 clones, around nine tenths of them seen just once; the ten biggest clones take up about 12%. As for time point: baseline pretreatment blood. Treatment specified: 15 Gy SBRT to primary tumor, nephrectomy 4 weeks later. Here the sequenced sample was blood, taken from a patient whose treatment included radiotherapy and nephrectomy. These TCRs come from a woman aged 45-65 years with renal cell carcinoma.

The CDR3 bases are TGTGCCAGCAGCGTAGAGAGCGGGTCGGATACGCAGTATTTT. Its protein is CASSVESGSDTQYF. The gene calls are TRBV9 and TRBJ2-3; D might be TRBD2 (6 bases). Trimming shortened V by 0 bases and J by 6 bases, and 11 bases separated the two germline ends. There are 14 residues in the CDR3. Looked up from germline, CDR1 is SGDLS and CDR2 is YYNGEE.

This sequence joins TRBV9 and TRBJ1-2, with 7 positions matching TRBD1. Germline trimming cut 6 bases from V and 7 bases from J; bases unmatched to any gene: 9. Germline assignment: CDR1 SGDLS and CDR2 YYNGEE. This CDR3 contains 13 residues. The DNA for the CDR3 is TGTGCCAGCACGATTCCAGGGGGTTCTGGCTACACCTTC. Protein sequence: CASTIPGGSGYTF.

The genes are TRBV11-1 and TRBJ1-2; D may be TRBD1 (6 bases). Germline CDR1 and CDR2: SGHAT and FQDESV (reference sequence). This CDR3 spans 14 amino acids. Trimming removed 5 bases at V and 7 bases at J, with 17 bases between. The CDR3 loop reads CASSARQDLGGYTF. The CDR3 DNA is TGTGCCAGCAGCGCCAGACAGGATCTGGGTGGCTACACCTTC. The full variable domain, its missing parts supplied by reference TRBV11-1 and TRBJ1-2, is EAEVAQSPRYKITEKSQAVAFWCDPISGHATLYWYRQILGQGPELLVQFQDESVVDDSQLPKDRFSAERLKGVDSTLKIQPAELGDSAMYLCASSARQDLGGYTFGSGTRLTVV.